This record looks at one TCR beta chain sequence and its context. These data are taken from a study of shared clonotypes between healthy human individuals. Profiled with immunoSEQ multiplex PCR; TCRdb holds only in-frame clones, not every one. Of 1.4 million or so clones listed, approximately 98.5% are singletons. V dropped 1 base and J dropped 0 bases, with 9 bases sitting between them. The CDR3 sequence is 16 residues long. The germline CDR1 and CDR2 sequences are KGHSH and LQKENI. This TCR was sampled from a young man in good health. This chain links TRBV18 with TRBJ2-2; a possible D gene is TRBD2 (6 bases). Sequencing was done on a sample of naive CD4+ T cells sorted from blood. The subset: CD45RA+ positively selected. Here the CDR3 DNA reads TGTGCCAGCTCACCACTTGGAGGGCCGAACACCGGGGAGCTGTTTTTT. Its protein product is CASSPLGGPNTGELFF.